These 2 T cell receptor beta chains share one sample of origin, sequenced in a study of T-cell memory formation after mild COVID-19. TCRdb recomputed calls from the 5' RACE reads with MiXCR, one row per CDR3 protein. Of 550,000 to 600,000 distinct CDR3 sequences in the sample, around 16% were seen once. Sequences were obtained from PBMCs or a T cell subset sorted from them (not recorded which). Receptor source: an adult woman who had mild COVID-19 (a few samples of this study predate the infection). Cell type and time point are not known.

J is TRBJ2-1 and V is TRBV24-1, with 12 bases aligning to TRBD2. Unmatched junction bases numbered 8, after V lost 4 bases and J lost 8 bases. The V gene's germline CDR1 is KGHDR and CDR2 SFDVKD. This CDR3 region has 16 residues. CDR3 in amino acids: CATSDPGLAGTHEQFF. The CDR3 DNA follows: TGTGCCACCAGTGACCCCGGACTAGCGGGAACCCATGAGCAGTTCTTC.

CDR3 in amino acids: CASSVDRGHGGYTF. DNA of the CDR3: TGCGCCAGCAGCGTGGACAGGGGCCACGGCGGCTACACCTTC. The chain links TRBV5-1 to TRBJ1-2; 9 positions agree with TRBD1. V shed 4 bases, J shed 8 bases, and the junction held 9 bases outside the gene matches. CDR3 length equals 14 residues. Germline V gene sequence: CDR1 SGHRS, CDR2 YFSETQ.